This TCR beta chain was sequenced during a study of shared clonotypes between healthy human individuals. Study-wide context: Aged 18 to 49, the donors were a couple of women and a few men.

Clones were read by immunoSEQ multiplex PCR, and TCRdb kept only the in-frame ones, dropping some. The sample has about 530,000 clones, about three quarters seen once; the top ten hold roughly an eighth. A remark on this clone: Its antigen is as yet unknown.

General study points: Donor clonotype sharing was expected to depend on sequencing depth.

Germline V CDR1 and CDR2: SQVTM, ANQGSEA. The CDR3 length is 13 residues. The V end was cut by 2 bases, the J end by 10 bases, with 17 bases between. The sample consisted of PBMCs. The chain employs TRBV29-1 and TRBJ1-2; D not certain. This receptor was obtained from a woman between 35 and 50 years old in good health. Some clones in this sample may be carry-over from other donors' samples. CDR3 amino acids: CSVESGWGSPYTF. DNA of the CDR3: TGCAGCGTTGAATCCGGGTGGGGTAGCCCCTACACCTTC.